The source of this TCR beta chain is a study of a mutant IDH1 vaccine in newly diagnosed glioma. Study overall: Vaccination started 4-6 weeks after radiotherapy alone, or with temozolomide cycles. Treated patients, 62.5% male and around 38% female, averaged roughly 40 years of age. Study observations and caveats: Overall, around 94% of patients had vaccine-induced immune responses.

V lost 4 bases and J lost 8, with 17 bases in between. The CDR3 runs 15 residues. CDR1 and CDR2 from the germline V gene are SGHTA and FQGNSA. A note on this clone: Its target is not known.

Described time point: week 23, last vaccination. Doses of 300 ug of mutant IDH1 20-mer peptide were given with topical imiquimod. Every donor had a new WHO grade 3 or 4 astrocytoma that was IDH1-mutant, with loss of nuclear ATRX. The method was immunoSEQ multiplex PCR; TCRdb's version includes in-frame clones alone and lacks a portion of them. The profile shows 55,000 or so clones, 80% of them singletons. This TCR derives from a man aged 35 to 55 with glioma. V gene TRBV7-2 combines with J gene TRBJ1-4, with D possibly TRBD1 on 5 matching bases. Sample: PBMCs, taken from a glioma patient whose treatment included an IDH1 peptide vaccine. The CDR3 DNA sequence: TGTGCCAGCAGCTCCCCGGGACGGCGGCAGGAAAAACTGTTTTTT. The encoded protein is CASSSPGRRQEKLFF.